Below, 18 T cell receptor beta chains from the same sample are listed, as sequenced in a study of blood T cell repertoires in COVID-19. The assay was immunoSEQ multiplex PCR, and TCRdb's table has in-frame clones only and misses some. The sample lists 210,000 or so clones; 85% to 90% were seen once. The sequencing input was peripheral blood. The receptor source for this set is a man aged 30 to 45 with COVID-19, enrolled during active disease.

This sequence joins TRBV5-1 and TRBJ2-2; D possibly corresponds to TRBD2 (7 bases). The CDR3 has 14 residues. Looked up from germline, CDR1 is SGHRS and CDR2 is YFSETQ. Trimming stripped 3 bases from V and 10 bases from J, with 16 bases between. The CDR3 region is CASSWGGRPVELFF. The CDR3 DNA reads TGCGCCAGCAGCTGGGGGGGCAGGCCGGTGGAGCTGTTTTTT.

This rearrangement joins TRBV5-1 to TRBJ2-7; TRBD2 aligns across 9 bases. Germline V gives CDR1 SGHRS, CDR2 YFSETQ. V was clipped by 3 bases and J by 3 bases; unmatched bases: 4. This CDR3 is 14 amino acids long. As DNA, the CDR3 is TGCGCCAGCAGCTCGACTAGCGGTCTCTACGAGCAGTACTTC. Residues: CASSSTSGLYEQYF.

V and J are TRBV19 and TRBJ2-7; 9 nucleotides agree with TRBD1. The CDR3 has 15 amino acids. Germline V lookup: CDR1 LNHDA, CDR2 SQIVND (reference sequence). V was clipped by 6 bases and J by 7 bases; unmatched bases: 13. CDR3 DNA sequence: TGTGCCAGTAGCCCGCTTGGACAGGGGATGGGTGAGCAGTACTTC. Its translation is CASSPLGQGMGEQYF. Together with reference TRBV19 and TRBJ2-7, the CDR3 gives the full variable domain: DGGITQSPKYLFRKEGQNVTLSCEQNLNHDAMYWYRQDPGQGLRLIYYSQIVNDFQKGDIAEGYSVSREKKESFPLTVTSAQKNPTAFYLCASSPLGQGMGEQYFGPGTRLTVT.

In this sample, this clone turned up once. The V and J genes are TRBV28 and TRBJ2-7, with D hard to call. The CDR3 is made up of 16 amino acids. Trimming took 6 bases from V and 0 from J, leaving 18 bases between them. Germline-derived CDR1 and CDR2 are MDHEN and SYDVKM. DNA of the CDR3: TGTGCCAGCAGCAATCTAGACCGAAGAAGCTCCTACGAGCAGTACTTC. Protein product: CASSNLDRRSSYEQYF. The whole variable domain, remainder taken from reference TRBV28 and TRBJ2-7, is DVKVTQSSRYLVKRTGEKVFLECVQDMDHENMFWYRQDPGLGLRLIYFSYDVKMKEKGDIPEGYSVSREKKERFSLILESASTNQTSMYLCASSNLDRRSSYEQYFGPGTRLTVT.

The CDR3 nucleotides read TGTGCCAGCAGTTACCTTGGGGGCTGGGGCACAGATACGCAGTATTTT. Its translation: CASSYLGGWGTDTQYF. The chain links TRBV6-2 or TRBV6-3 to TRBJ2-3, with D perhaps TRBD1 (6 bases). There are 16 residues in the CDR3. Germline CDR1 is MNHEY and CDR2 is SVGEGT. The V end lost 2 bases, the J end lost 1 base, and 13 bases lay between the germline ends.

This clone was found once. The J gene is TRBJ2-7, the V gene TRBV18; 12 bases are a match to TRBD1. Germline CDR1 reads KGHSH; CDR2 reads LQKENI. There are 17 residues in the CDR3. Trimming removed 1 base from V and 2 bases from J; junction bases left unmatched: 6. Here the CDR3 reads CASSPRGQGAYTYEQYF. CDR3 coding DNA: TGTGCCAGCTCACCACGGGGACAGGGGGCGTATACCTACGAGCAGTACTTC.

The rearrangement links TRBV27 to TRBJ2-5; D is unresolved. Germline values: CDR1 MNHEY, CDR2 SMNVEV (reference sequence). V was shortened by 2 bases and J by 5 bases, with 9 bases between the two germline ends. The CDR3 covers 13 residues. DNA for the CDR3: TGTGCCAGCAGTTTACGGGTGCAGGAGACCCAGTACTTC. Protein product: CASSLRVQETQYF.

The chain carries TRBV21-1 and TRBJ2-7; the D call of TRBD1 is as the table states it, not checked on the DNA. TRBV21-1 represents a pseudogene. CDR3 length equals 18 residues. The CDR3, as DNA: TGTGCCAGCAGCAATATTTTTAGGGGGGACAGTGCTCTTCCCGAGCAGTACTTC. Its translation: CASSNIFRGDSALPEQYF.

This clone was seen only once. This chain links TRBV6-6 with TRBJ2-2; a weak D match, TRBD1 (6 bases). The CDR3 contains 14 residues. Trimming left V 7 bases short and J 2 bases short, with 11 bases between. Germline assignment: CDR1 MNHNY and CDR2 SVGAGI (reference sequence). CDR3 protein: CASKTGLNTGELFF. The CDR3 DNA sequence: TGTGCCAGCAAGACAGGTTTAAACACCGGGGAGCTGTTTTTT.

The chain joins TRBV5-4 to TRBJ1-2; 7 bases line up with TRBD1. The germline gives CDR1 SGHNT, CDR2 YYREEE (reference sequence). The CDR3 totals 15 residues. The J segment lost 1 base and the V segment lost 5 bases, leaving 8 bases of the junction unmatched. The CDR3 DNA reads TGTGCCAGCAGGCAAGGGACAGAATTTAACTATGGCTACACCTTC. Its protein product is CASRQGTEFNYGYTF.

The chain is built from TRBV5-6 and TRBJ1-2; D uncertain. V lost 0 bases and J 8 bases, leaving 8 bases between the germline ends. Germline-derived CDR1 and CDR2 are SGHDT and YYEEEE. CDR3 size: 12 residues. CDR3 region: CASSLATGGYTF. In nucleotides, the CDR3 is TGTGCCAGCAGCTTGGCCACGGGGGGCTACACCTTC.

CDR3 DNA sequence: TGTGCCACCGGGGGGAACTATGGCTACACCTTC. Residues: CATGGNYGYTF. The chain employs TRBV10-3 and TRBJ1-2; D possibly corresponds to TRBD1 (5 bases). V shed 10 bases and J shed 2 bases, with 8 bases lying between them. Germline CDR1 and CDR2: ENHRY and SYGVKD. The CDR3 runs to 11 residues.

The chain is built from TRBV6-6 and TRBJ2-7, with 7 bases matching TRBD1. Per germline, CDR1 MNHNY and CDR2 SVGAGI (reference sequence). The CDR3 loop spans 16 amino acids. The junction had 8 bases not matched to a gene; V was cut back by 1 base and J by 2 bases. The CDR3 DNA reads TGTGCCAGCAGTTACTACCCCACAGGGGCCACCTACGAGCAGTACTTC. Protein sequence: CASSYYPTGATYEQYF.

The V and J genes are TRBV4-2 and TRBJ1-1; TRBD1 is a possible D gene (5 bases). Germline CDR1 is LGHNA and CDR2 is YNFKEQ. This CDR3 is built from 16 residues. Trimming stripped 0 bases from V and 1 base from J, with 12 bases between. The CDR3 here is CASSQDTEGTNTEAFF. CDR3 coding DNA: TGTGCCAGCAGCCAAGATACGGAGGGGACGAACACTGAAGCTTTCTTT.

This chain connects TRBV6-5 to TRBJ1-1; D uncertain. Germline CDR1 reads MNHEY; CDR2 reads SVGAGI. The length of the CDR3 is 13 residues. Between the trimmed V and J ends, which lost 2 bases and 5 bases, there was a span of 9 bases. CDR3 loop: CASSYVPPTEAFF. The CDR3 DNA reads TGTGCCAGCAGTTACGTTCCCCCGACTGAAGCTTTCTTT.

The genes are TRBV7-2 and TRBJ2-1; perhaps TRBD1 as D (6 bases). V lost 6 bases, J lost 2 bases, and 14 bases lay in between. Germline assignment: CDR1 SGHTA and CDR2 FQGNSA. CDR3 length equals 15 residues. CDR3: CASSSDRIAYNEQFF. For the CDR3, the DNA is TGTGCCAGCAGTTCCGACAGGATCGCCTACAATGAGCAGTTCTTC. The full variable domain, in which reference TRBV7-2 and TRBJ2-1 provide the parts outside the CDR3, is GAGVSQSPSNKVTEKGKDVELRCDPISGHTALYWYRQSLGQGLEFLIYFQGNSAPDKSGLPSDRFSAERTGGSVSTLTIQRTQQEDSAVYLCASSSDRIAYNEQFFGPGTRLTVL.

The V gene is TRBV19, the J gene TRBJ2-2; weak D call: TRBD1 (6 bases). Looked up from germline, CDR1 is LNHDA and CDR2 is SQIVND (reference sequence). V lost 5 bases and J lost 4, with 17 bases in between. This CDR3 region has 16 residues. CDR3 DNA sequence: TGTGCCAGTAGTCCCAGGGGAGTACGTGGCACCGGGGAGCTGTTTTTT. Translated, it gives CASSPRGVRGTGELFF.

The chain employs TRBV28 and TRBJ2-7, with TRBD1 matching 9 bases. The V segment lost 6 bases and the J segment 2 bases; nucleotides outside the gene matches: 8. CDR1 is MDHEN and CDR2 is SYDVKM in the germline V gene. The CDR3 loop spans 15 amino acids. The CDR3 bases are TGTGCCAGCAGCACACCGGGACAGGGCCCCTACGAGCAGTACTTC. Its protein product is CASSTPGQGPYEQYF.